This TCR beta chain was sequenced in a study of CD8 T cells in Susac syndrome. This clonotype was observed once. An end of the junction differs from the germline gene, which may be a read error. Random hexamers served to reverse transcribe roughly 0.45 to 1 ug RNA. Amplification of the TCR beta CDR3 was carried out by immunoSEQ multiplex PCR, which spanned a total of 54 Vbeta and 13 Jbeta segments. Each CDR3 protein gets one entry after TCRdb re-called the immunoSEQ multiplex PCR reads with MiXCR. Of about 210,000 distinct CDR3 sequences listed, about 95% are singletons. CDR3 size: 13 residues. The germline CDR1 and CDR2 sequences are SQVTM and ANQGSEA. The multiple sclerosis control group comprised treatment-naive patients with stable or active relapsing-remitting disease.

The sequencing sample was made of CD4+ T cells from PBMCs. The chain joins TRBV29-1 to TRBJ2-2; 7 positions match TRBD2. This sequence originates from a human donor with multiple sclerosis. In DNA, the CDR3 is TGCAGCGTTGAAGAATTTGGGGGACGGGAGGTGTTTTTT. Translated, it gives CSVEEFGGREVFF.